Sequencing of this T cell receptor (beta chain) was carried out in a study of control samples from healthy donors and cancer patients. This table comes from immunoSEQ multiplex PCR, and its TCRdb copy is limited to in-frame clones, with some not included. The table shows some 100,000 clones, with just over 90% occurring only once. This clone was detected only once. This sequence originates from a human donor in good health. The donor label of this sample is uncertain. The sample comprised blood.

Written as DNA, the CDR3 is TGTGCCTGTTCACAAGGGAATACGCAGTATTTT. Protein: CACSQGNTQYF. The chain links TRBV30 to TRBJ2-3; D call uncertain. CDR1 is GTSNPN and CDR2 is SVGIG in the germline V gene (reference sequence). The CDR3 spans 11 residues. Trimming pared 6 bases from V and 7 bases from J, leaving 11 bases between.